This T cell receptor beta chain came from a study of preoperative IRX-2 immunotherapy in early breast cancer. The method was immunoSEQ multiplex PCR; TCRdb's version includes in-frame clones alone and lacks a portion of them. The data contain around 38,000 clones, roughly 77% of them singletons. Stated treatment: preoperative locoregional IRX-2 cytokine immunotherapy. CDR3 length: 16 residues. The V and J ends lost 6 bases and 3 bases respectively, with 20 bases between them. Germline CDR1 LNHDA, CDR2 SQIVND (reference sequence). The J gene is TRBJ1-1, the V gene TRBV19; D is unclear. The sample in question was tumor tissue, obtained after IRX-2 immunotherapy. This sequence was found in a human donor with breast cancer. This CDR3 is CASSLPRGISDTEAFF. CDR3 sequence (DNA): TGTGCCAGTAGCCTCCCCCGGGGTATATCGGACACTGAAGCTTTCTTT.